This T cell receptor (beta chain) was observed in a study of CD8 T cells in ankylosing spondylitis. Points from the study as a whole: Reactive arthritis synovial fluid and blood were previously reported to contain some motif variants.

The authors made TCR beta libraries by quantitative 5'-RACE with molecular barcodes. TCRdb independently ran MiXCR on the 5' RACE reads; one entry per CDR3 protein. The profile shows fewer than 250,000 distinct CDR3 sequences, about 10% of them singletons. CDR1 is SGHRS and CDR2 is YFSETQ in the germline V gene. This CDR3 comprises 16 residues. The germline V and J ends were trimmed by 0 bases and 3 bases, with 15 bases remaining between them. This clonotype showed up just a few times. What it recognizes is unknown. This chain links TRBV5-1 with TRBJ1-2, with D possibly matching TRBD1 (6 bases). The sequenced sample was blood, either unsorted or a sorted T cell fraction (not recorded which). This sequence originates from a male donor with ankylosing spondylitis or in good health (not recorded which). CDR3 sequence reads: CASSLGGRGEYYGYTF. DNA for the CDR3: TGCGCCAGCAGCTTGGGGGGCAGGGGCGAGTACTATGGCTACACCTTC.